These 27 T cell receptor beta chains originate from one sample sequenced in a study of CD8 T cells in Susac syndrome. Random hexamers served to reverse transcribe roughly 0.5 to 1 ug RNA. TCRdb itself ran the immunoSEQ multiplex PCR reads through MiXCR, one entry per CDR3 protein. Altogether 150,000 or so distinct CDR3 sequences are present, 85% to 95% being singletons, with the ten largest covering 0.14%. The sample taken for sequencing was CD4+ T cells from PBMCs. The receptors shown here come from a human donor with Susac syndrome.

The CDR3: CSAQIDSTDTQYF. CDR3 coding DNA: TGCAGTGCCCAAATAGACAGCACAGATACGCAGTATTTT. The chain uses TRBV20-1 and TRBJ2-3, with D unclear. This CDR3 has 13 amino acids. Trimming left V 6 bases short and J 0 bases short, with 10 bases between. Germline loops: CDR1 DFQATT, CDR2 SNEGSKA (reference sequence).

This clonotype is a singleton in its sample. The chain couples TRBV4-3 to TRBJ1-4; no clear D gene. V was shortened by 2 bases and J by 5 bases, with 9 bases between the two germline ends. Germline V gives CDR1 LGHNA, CDR2 YSLEER. CDR3 size: 14 residues. CDR3: CASSQNAGNEKLFF. The CDR3 nucleotides read TGCGCCAGCAGCCAAAACGCCGGCAATGAAAAACTGTTTTTT.

V is TRBV6-5 and J is TRBJ1-5; no clear D gene. The germline CDR1 and CDR2 sequences are MNHEY and SVGAGI. The CDR3 sequence is 15 residues long. V lost 6 bases, J lost 0 bases, and 12 bases lay in between. This CDR3 is CASRASQHSNQPQHF. CDR3 nucleotides: TGTGCCAGCAGAGCTAGTCAGCATAGCAATCAGCCCCAGCATTTT.

The chain employs TRBV13 and TRBJ1-1; D is unresolved. The V end lost 2 bases, the J end lost 0 bases, and 4 bases lay between the germline ends. Per germline, CDR1 PRHDT and CDR2 FYEKMQ (reference sequence). This CDR3 spans 13 amino acids. The CDR3 protein is CASSLMLNTEAFF. The CDR3, as DNA: TGTGCCAGCAGCTTAATGTTGAACACTGAAGCTTTCTTT.

The chain carries TRBV12-3 or TRBV12-4 and TRBJ1-5; 9 nucleotides line up with TRBD1. The ends lost 5 bases at V and 11 bases at J; junction bases unmatched: 10. The CDR3 has 14 amino acids. This CDR3 is CASSPRTGVRSQHF. The CDR3, as DNA: TGTGCCAGCAGTCCGAGGACAGGGGTCAGGTCCCAGCATTTT.

V usage is TRBV20-1 and J usage is TRBJ1-1; 7 bases map to TRBD1. CDR1 and CDR2 (germline): DFQATT, SNEGSKA (reference sequence). The length of the CDR3 is 14 residues. Losses at the gene ends were 4 bases for V and 8 bases for J; bases not matched to a gene: 13. The CDR3 bases are TGCAGTGCTATAGGACAGGCCTTTGCGCCAGAAGCTTTCTTT. Its protein product is CSAIGQAFAPEAFF.

The chain carries TRBV14 and TRBJ2-7; D is undetermined. The CDR3 is 11 residues long. V lost 3 bases and J lost 9, with 9 bases in between. Germline loops: CDR1 SGHDN, CDR2 FVKESK. CDR3 residues: CASSHGLAQYF. The CDR3 nucleotides are TGTGCCAGCAGCCACGGGTTAGCGCAGTACTTC.

This clonotype has a single count. The V and J genes are TRBV6-1 and TRBJ2-5; 11 bases align to TRBD2. The CDR3 runs to 17 residues. From germline, CDR1 is MNHNS and CDR2 SASEGT. The V segment lost 7 bases and the J segment 5 bases; nucleotides outside the gene matches: 15. CDR3 nucleotides: TGTGCCAGCATCGGGGTCGGGACTAGCGGCCCTCGGGAGACCCAGTACTTC. It encodes CASIGVGTSGPRETQYF.

This clonotype was seen a single time. The chain combines TRBV6-2 or TRBV6-3 with TRBJ2-7; D is possibly TRBD1 or TRBD2 (6 bases each). V was cut by 11 bases and J by 2 bases, with 28 bases left in between. The CDR3 sequence is 17 residues long. CDR1 is MNHEY and CDR2 is SVGEGT in the germline V gene. The CDR3 sequence is CAAKSGPRWGDTYEQYF. DNA for the CDR3: TGTGCCGCAAAGAGCGGGCCAAGGTGGGGGGACACCTACGAGCAGTACTTC.

The genes are TRBV11-2 and TRBJ1-1; 8 positions match TRBD1. V lost 1 base, J lost 0 bases, and 10 bases stayed unmatched. Germline V CDR1 and CDR2: SGHAT, FQNNGV. The CDR3 runs to 18 residues. In nucleotides, the CDR3 is TGTGCCAGCAGCTTAGCCCTGGGACAGGTGTCCATGAACACTGAAGCTTTCTTT. Translating gives CASSLALGQVSMNTEAFF.

The V and J genes are TRBV29-1 and TRBJ1-2; D gene unclear. Germline CDR1 and CDR2: SQVTM and ANQGSEA. The V and J ends lost 5 bases and 8 bases respectively, with 9 bases between them. There are 10 residues in the CDR3. CDR3 protein: CSVKESGYTF. CDR3 nucleotides: TGCAGCGTTAAGGAATCCGGCTACACCTTC.

The V gene is TRBV20-1, the J gene TRBJ1-2, with a possible D match to TRBD1 (5 bases). The CDR3 consists of 13 residues. Germline CDR1 DFQATT, CDR2 SNEGSKA (reference sequence). Trimming pared 0 bases from V and 6 bases from J, leaving 11 bases between. The CDR3 sequence: CSAREFGGNGYTF. CDR3 DNA: TGCAGTGCTAGAGAGTTTGGGGGAAATGGCTACACCTTC.

The chain has TRBV4-3 and TRBJ2-1; 12 bases fit TRBD2. CDR1 is LGHNA, CDR2 YSLEER, per germline. The junction had 6 bases not matched to a gene; V was cut back by 0 bases and J by 6 bases. The CDR3 loop spans 17 amino acids. CDR3 in amino acids: CASSQEPSGGVGNEQFF. The CDR3 DNA follows: TGCGCCAGCAGCCAAGAACCTAGCGGGGGGGTTGGCAATGAGCAGTTCTTC.

The chain couples TRBV5-1 to TRBJ2-5; 8 bases map to TRBD2. CDR3 length: 15 amino acids. Trimming at V came to 0 bases and at J to 3 bases, leaving 4 bases not matched to a gene. Germline V gene lookup returns CDR1 SGHRS and CDR2 YFSETQ. In nucleotides, the CDR3 is TGCGCCAGCAGCTTGGCCCCGCGGGAGGAAGAGACCCAGTACTTC. Translating it yields CASSLAPREEETQYF.

This chain connects TRBV29-1 to TRBJ1-1, with unresolved D. Germline V CDR1 and CDR2: SQVTM, ANQGSEA. The CDR3 consists of 12 residues. V was clipped by 4 bases and J by 8 bases, with 14 bases between them. DNA of the CDR3: TGCAGCGTTGGGACGCGTACACAAGAAGCTTTCTTT. Its protein is CSVGTRTQEAFF.

The V and J genes are TRBV10-1 and TRBJ1-4; D not resolved. The V and J ends lost 4 bases and 8 bases respectively, with 2 bases between them. In germline, CDR1 is WNHNN, CDR2 SYGVQD (reference sequence). This CDR3 has 10 amino acids. CDR3 region: CASSVEKLFF. CDR3 nucleotide sequence: TGCGCCAGCAGTGTAGAAAAACTGTTTTTT.

V and J are TRBV7-2 and TRBJ2-3, with D hard to call. CDR3 length: 11 amino acids. V lost 10 bases and J lost 0, with 5 bases in between. Germline V gene sequence: CDR1 SGHTA, CDR2 FQGNSA. This CDR3 reads CATQSTDTQYF. The CDR3 nucleotides read TGTGCCACCCAAAGCACAGATACGCAGTATTTT.

The V call is TRBV11-3, the J call TRBJ2-1, with D perhaps matching TRBD2 (5 bases). This CDR3 comprises 16 residues. V lost 5 bases and J 6 bases, leaving 20 bases between the germline ends. Germline V CDR1 and CDR2: SGHNT, YENEEA. Here the CDR3 reads CASSRTVQGPFNEQFF. The DNA of the CDR3 is TGTGCCAGCAGCCGGACTGTACAAGGACCCTTCAATGAGCAGTTCTTC.

The chain is built from TRBV19 and TRBJ2-1; D might be TRBD2 (6 bases). V shed 3 bases and J shed 0 bases, with 18 bases lying between them. The CDR3 runs 18 residues. Per the germline V gene, CDR1 is LNHDA and CDR2 is SQIVND (reference sequence). The DNA of the CDR3 is TGTGCCAGTAGTATTCCCCTCCCTAGCGCGAGCTCCTACAATGAGCAGTTCTTC. Its translation is CASSIPLPSASSYNEQFF.

This chain joins TRBV18 and TRBJ2-5, with TRBD2 identical over 7 bases. This CDR3 has 15 amino acids. Germline CDR1 reads KGHSH; CDR2 reads LQKENI. V shed 3 bases and J 1 base; nucleotides not matched to a gene: 5. This CDR3 reads CASSPYSSGQETQYF. Written as DNA, the CDR3 is TGTGCCAGCTCACCTTACTCTAGCGGCCAAGAGACCCAGTACTTC.

The chain employs TRBV6-6 and TRBJ1-1, with no clear D. The CDR3 covers 13 residues. Germline V lookup: CDR1 MNHNY, CDR2 SVGAGI (reference sequence). Trimming left V 2 bases short and J 3 bases short, with 7 bases between. The DNA of the CDR3 is TGTGCCAGCAGTTACGGGAGTTACACTGAAGCTTTCTTT. It translates to CASSYGSYTEAFF.

V and J are TRBV7-8 and TRBJ2-7, with D perhaps assigned TRBD1 or TRBD2 (5 bases each). This CDR3 is 13 amino acids long. The V and J ends lost 8 bases and 0 bases respectively, with 11 bases between them. Germline values: CDR1 SGHVS, CDR2 FQNEAQ. CDR3 loop: CASRGPSSYEQYF. Here the CDR3 DNA reads TGTGCCAGCCGGGGCCCGAGCTCCTACGAGCAGTACTTC.

V is TRBV4-1 and J is TRBJ2-2; D not resolved. CDR1 is MGHRA, CDR2 YSYEKL, per germline. The CDR3 is 17 residues long. The V end was cut by 0 bases, the J end by 0 bases, with 11 bases between. This CDR3 reads CASSQESHHANTGELFF. The CDR3 DNA follows: TGCGCCAGCAGCCAAGAAAGTCACCATGCGAACACCGGGGAGCTGTTTTTT.

Within the sample, this clonotype is medium-sized (0.01 to 0.1%). V and J are TRBV4-2 and TRBJ1-4; possibly TRBD1 for D (5 bases). V was shortened by 0 bases and J by 4 bases, with 9 bases between the two germline ends. This CDR3 contains 15 residues. Germline loops: CDR1 LGHNA, CDR2 YNFKEQ. Here the CDR3 reads CASSQDRGHNEKLFF. DNA of the CDR3: TGTGCCAGCAGCCAAGATCGGGGCCATAATGAAAAACTGTTTTTT.

The chain recombines TRBV7-3 with TRBJ1-2; 9 bases are shared with TRBD1. The V segment lost 5 bases and the J segment 6 bases; nucleotides outside the gene matches: 10. Germline CDR1 and CDR2: SGHTA and FQGTGA. This CDR3 has 15 residues. The CDR3 reads CASSTPGQGSDGYTF. Written as DNA, the CDR3 is TGTGCCAGCAGCACTCCGGGACAGGGTTCGGATGGCTACACCTTC.

This chain links TRBV30 with TRBJ2-3, with TRBD1 matching 8 bases. Trimming removed 5 bases from V and 4 bases from J; junction bases left unmatched: 2. The V gene's germline CDR1 is GTSNPN and CDR2 SVGIG (reference sequence). CDR3 length equals 12 residues. The CDR3 here is CAWGQGADTQYF. Written as DNA, the CDR3 is TGTGCCTGGGGACAGGGAGCAGATACGCAGTATTTT.

This clonotype has a single count. V and J are TRBV4-1 and TRBJ1-1, with D maybe TRBD1 (6 bases). V was cut by 0 bases and J by 0 bases, with 11 bases left in between. Germline V gene lookup returns CDR1 MGHRA and CDR2 YSYEKL. The length of the CDR3 is 16 residues. CDR3 region: CASSQDQGIMNTEAFF. The CDR3 DNA is TGCGCCAGCAGCCAAGATCAGGGGATTATGAACACTGAAGCTTTCTTT.